This T cell receptor (beta chain) was recorded in a study of cytomegalovirus exposure and HLA in healthy donors. In the PCR, 60 Vbeta and 13 Jbeta primers were used. Using immunoSEQ multiplex PCR, the repertoire was profiled, and TCRdb retains in-frame clones only, with some absent. The sample shows about 110,000 clones, and 3.5% to 4.5% sits with its ten largest clones. V lost 5 bases to trimming and J lost 1 base; unmatched junction nucleotides: 13. In germline, CDR1 is SGHVS, CDR2 FNYEAQ. The CDR3 contains 17 residues. The J gene is TRBJ2-5, the V gene TRBV7-6; 7 nucleotides match TRBD2. The receptor comes from a man younger than 45 in good health and CMV-seronegative. The sequenced material came from PBMCs. For the CDR3, the DNA is TGTGCCAGCAGCCTACTAGCGAAACTCTACTTCCAAGAGACCCAGTACTTC. It encodes CASSLLAKLYFQETQYF.